This TCR beta chain derives from a study of patients and donors after allogeneic stem cell transplantation. TCRdb redid the calling of the RT-PCR reads with MiXCR, one entry per CDR3 protein. The sample has approximately 200,000 distinct CDR3 sequences, around 40% seen once. The TCR sequence derives from a human donor who was either an allogeneic HSCT recipient or a stem cell or donor lymphocyte infusion donor (not recorded which). It is not recorded whose cells these are; they may come from a transplant donor. The sample consisted of blood, either unsorted or a sorted T cell fraction (not recorded which).

CDR3 sequence (DNA): TGTGCCAGCAGCGTAGGAGGGTTTAATGAAAAACTGTTTTTT. As protein: CASSVGGFNEKLFF. V and J are TRBV9 and TRBJ1-4; D is unresolved. The CDR3 runs 14 residues. Trimming stripped 0 bases from V and 4 bases from J, with 7 bases between. The germline CDR1 and CDR2 sequences are SGDLS and YYNGEE.